What follows are 3 T cell receptor beta chains derived from one specimen sequenced in a study of CD8 T cells in ankylosing spondylitis. TCRdb used MiXCR to reprocess the 5' RACE reads, holding one entry per CDR3 protein. The sample includes around 17,000 distinct CDR3 sequences, over 7% of them seen just once. Sequencing was done on a sample of blood. The receptors derive from a male donor with ankylosing spondylitis or in good health (not recorded which).

This clonotype was detected only a few times. The DNA of the CDR3 is TGCAGTGCTAGAGAGGATGCCGAAGCTTTCTTT. Its translation: CSAREDAEAFF. V is TRBV20-1 and J is TRBJ1-1; D not certain. Germline CDR1 and CDR2: DFQATT and SNEGSKA (reference sequence). The CDR3 has 11 residues. V dropped 0 bases and J dropped 8 bases, with 7 bases sitting between them.

This clonotype is judged medium-sized. The chain is built from TRBV20-1 and TRBJ2-1; possible D gene TRBD2, 6 bases. V dropped 3 bases and J dropped 8 bases, with 20 bases sitting between them. This CDR3 is 15 amino acids long. Germline assignment: CDR1 DFQATT and CDR2 SNEGSKA (reference sequence). CDR3 bases: TGCAGTGCTAGTTTTCCACTAGCTGGGTTGGATGAGCAGTTCTTC. Protein sequence: CSASFPLAGLDEQFF.

This clonotype was observed many times. The chain combines TRBV6-5 with TRBJ2-3; D unclear. Deletions cut 0 bases from V and 6 bases from J, with 7 bases between. Germline CDR1 MNHEY, CDR2 SVGAGI. The CDR3 is made up of 13 amino acids. For the CDR3, the DNA is TGTGCCAGCAGTTACTCATTCCGGGATACGCAGTATTTT. Protein sequence: CASSYSFRDTQYF.